Each of the 25 T cell receptor beta chains below was sequenced from the same sample in a study of human T cells and chemical hapten exposure. Researchers extracted total RNA from unfractionated whole blood. In the library, unique molecular identifiers were attached to individual cDNA molecules. In TCRdb, the reads were re-called with MiXCR into one record per CDR3 protein. The sample includes more than 3,000 distinct CDR3 sequences, 49% seen only once; the top ten take approximately 10%. Sample: whole blood. These receptors originate from a human donor who had alopecia or was a healthy volunteer (not recorded which). Some clones in this sample may be carry-over from other donors' samples. This table probably holds off-target reads from a library built for another chain.

CDR3 loop: CSVATSTDTQYF. For the CDR3, the DNA is TGCAGCGTGGCCACGAGCACAGATACGCAGTATTTT. The chain has TRBV29-1 and TRBJ2-3; D is uncertain. V lost 6 bases and J lost 0, with 7 bases in between. This CDR3 comprises 12 residues. The germline V gene has CDR1 SQVTM and CDR2 ANQGSEA.

J is TRBJ2-1 and V is TRBV4-3; D is perhaps TRBD1 or TRBD2 (6 bases each). The CDR3 has 17 amino acids. The V gene lost 3 bases and the J gene lost 5 bases, with 20 bases spanning the gap. CDR1 LGHNA and CDR2 YSLEER come from the germline V gene. The CDR3 loop reads CASSHRRWGAADNEQFF. CDR3 in DNA: TGCGCCAGCAGCCACAGAAGGTGGGGGGCTGCAGACAATGAGCAGTTCTTC.

The chain carries TRBV7-2 and TRBJ2-3; 13 nucleotides align to TRBD2. The junction had 10 bases not matched to a gene; V was cut back by 5 bases and J by 2 bases. CDR1 and CDR2 from the germline V gene are SGHTA and FQGNSA. The CDR3 is 18 residues long. The CDR3 here is CASSTKGLAGTYTDTQYF. DNA of the CDR3: TGTGCCAGCAGCACGAAGGGACTAGCGGGGACTTACACAGATACGCAGTATTTT.

V is TRBV10-3 and J is TRBJ2-3; D is uncertain. Germline CDR1 and CDR2: ENHRY and SYGVKD. V dropped 5 bases and J dropped 3 bases, with 12 bases sitting between them. The length of the CDR3 is 14 residues. CDR3 bases: TGTGCCATCAGTCAAACCTCCGGGACAGATACGCAGTATTTT. Translating it yields CAISQTSGTDTQYF.

This clonotype has only a few counts. The junction departs from germline at one end; a sequencing error may be responsible. V and J are TRBV7-7 and TRBJ2-5, with D perhaps given as TRBD1 or TRBD2 (5 bases each). The CDR3 covers 13 residues. CDR1 SSHAT and CDR2 FNYEAQ come from the germline V gene (reference sequence). This CDR3 reads CASSLGRQETQYF. As DNA, the CDR3 is TGTGCTAGCAGCTTGGGACGGCAAGAGACCCAGTACTTC.

The chain uses TRBV4-2 and TRBJ2-4, with TRBD2 matching over 8 bases. The CDR3 consists of 17 residues. The ends lost 4 bases at V and 0 bases at J; junction bases unmatched: 8. CDR1 is LGHNA, CDR2 YNFKEQ, per germline. The CDR3: CASSRFILAVAKNIQYF. Written as DNA, the CDR3 is TGTGCCAGCAGCCGATTCATACTAGCGGTAGCCAAAAACATTCAGTACTTC.

The chain carries TRBV4-1 and TRBJ2-7, with D perhaps assigned TRBD1 or TRBD2 (5 bases each). The V end was cut by 3 bases, the J end by 3 bases, with 18 bases between. The CDR3 consists of 16 residues. Germline-derived CDR1 and CDR2 are MGHRA and YSYEKL. CDR3 bases: TGCGCCAGCAGCCAGGAACCCGGGACGGAGAACTACGAGCAGTACTTC. Residues: CASSQEPGTENYEQYF.

The V gene is TRBV7-6, the J gene TRBJ1-3; D possibly corresponds to TRBD1 (5 bases). Trimming cost V 1 base and J 1 base, with 8 bases left between them. The CDR3 is 15 residues long. Germline values: CDR1 SGHVS, CDR2 FNYEAQ. As DNA, the CDR3 is TGTGCCAGCAGCTTAGGACAGTGGTCTGGAAACACCATATATTTT. Translating gives CASSLGQWSGNTIYF.

This clonotype occurred a few times. The chain employs TRBV21-1 and TRBJ1-1. TRBV21-1 is a pseudogene segment. The CDR3 loop spans 15 amino acids. The CDR3, as DNA: TGTGCCAGCAGCAAAGGGGCCAGGGGAGGGACTGAAGCTTTCTTT. Its translation is CASSKGARGGTEAFF.

V gene TRBV6-5 combines with J gene TRBJ1-1, with TRBD1 matching over 7 bases. This CDR3 contains 14 residues. After removal of 0 bases from V and 6 bases from J, the junction contained 4 bases not matched to a gene. Germline V gene sequence: CDR1 MNHEY, CDR2 SVGAGI. This CDR3 is CASSYSSDRAEAFF. In nucleotides, the CDR3 is TGTGCCAGCAGTTACTCCAGTGACAGGGCTGAAGCTTTCTTT.

The chain combines TRBV7-2 with TRBJ2-1; D is tentatively TRBD1 or TRBD2 (5 bases each). Trimming removed 5 bases from V and 7 bases from J, with 18 bases in between. This CDR3 comprises 15 residues. In germline, CDR1 is SGHTA, CDR2 FQGNSA. The CDR3 loop is CASSHRDGDGNEQFF. CDR3 bases: TGTGCCAGCAGCCACCGGGACGGGGATGGGAATGAGCAGTTCTTC.

The chain is built from TRBV4-1 and TRBJ2-7; D may be TRBD1 (5 bases). The length of the CDR3 is 14 residues. Germline CDR1 is MGHRA and CDR2 is YSYEKL. Trimming took off 3 bases at V and 1 base at J, with 10 bases between the two ends. The CDR3 DNA follows: TGCGCCAGCAGCCAGGACGACAGTTCCTACGAGCAGTACTTC. Translating gives CASSQDDSSYEQYF.

This clonotype was seen more than once but under ten times. The V and J genes are TRBV7-7 and TRBJ2-2; 8 bases line up with TRBD1. The germline V gene encodes CDR1 SSHAT and CDR2 FNYEAQ (reference sequence). Trimming took 1 base from V and 6 from J; bases not matched to a gene: 1. The CDR3 runs to 14 residues. CDR3 in DNA: TGTGCCAGCAGCTTAGGGACAGGGCCCGGGGAGCTGTTTTTT. Translated, it gives CASSLGTGPGELFF.

The chain employs TRBV5-1 and TRBJ2-7; 9 bases are shared with TRBD1. Germline-derived CDR1 and CDR2 are SGHRS and YFSETQ. The ends lost 4 bases at V and 2 bases at J; junction bases unmatched: 7. The length of the CDR3 is 15 residues. CDR3 nucleotides: TGCGCCAGCAGCCTAGGGACAGGGCAAGCCTACGAGCAGTACTTC. Protein: CASSLGTGQAYEQYF.

The gene calls are TRBV20-1 and TRBJ2-7; tentative D call: TRBD2 (6 bases). V gave up 3 bases and J gave up 0 bases, with 15 bases separating them. The germline V gene encodes CDR1 DFQATT and CDR2 SNEGSKA (reference sequence). The CDR3 has 15 amino acids. CDR3 coding DNA: TGCAGTGCTAGGGCGGGACGCTCGAGCTCCTACGAGCAGTACTTC. It specifies CSARAGRSSSYEQYF.

The chain uses TRBV15 and TRBJ2-7; D is ambiguous. Germline CDR1 LNHNV, CDR2 YYDKDF (reference sequence). Between the trimmed V and J ends, which lost 0 bases and 11 bases, there was a span of 17 bases. The CDR3 spans 14 residues. Here the CDR3 reads CATSRDKAAMHKYF. As DNA, the CDR3 is TGTGCCACCAGCAGAGATAAGGCCGCCATGCATAAGTACTTC. Full variable domain (remainder filled in from reference TRBV15 and TRBJ2-7): DAMVIQNPRYQVTQFGKPVTLSCSQTLNHNVMYWYQQKSSQAPKLLFHYYDKDFNNEADTPDNFQSRRPNTSFCFLDIRSPGLGDTAMYLCATSRDKAAMHKYFGPGTRLTVT.

The chain combines TRBV4-2 with TRBJ2-7; 10 nucleotides line up with TRBD2. CDR3 length: 18 residues. CDR1 and CDR2 from the germline V gene are LGHNA and YNFKEQ. V lost 1 base, J lost 3 bases, and 12 bases stayed unmatched. CDR3 loop: CASSQGPQTSGNIYEQYF. CDR3 nucleotide sequence: TGTGCCAGCAGCCAAGGCCCCCAAACTAGCGGGAATATCTACGAGCAGTACTTC.

The J gene is TRBJ2-3, the V gene TRBV1. TRBV1 is flagged as a pseudogene. The CDR3 runs 13 residues. Here the CDR3 reads CTSSQDPTDTQYF. Written as DNA, the CDR3 is TGCACCAGCAGCCAAGATCCGACAGATACGCAGTATTTT.

This clonotype was seen only a few times. V usage is TRBV20-1 and J usage is TRBJ2-3; D not certain. The CDR3 covers 11 residues. V dropped 4 bases and J dropped 6 bases, with 8 bases sitting between them. CDR1 DFQATT and CDR2 SNEGSKA come from the germline V gene (reference sequence). The CDR3 region is CSATHGDTQYF. The CDR3 DNA follows: TGCAGTGCTACCCACGGGGATACGCAGTATTTT.

This clonotype was seen only a few times. This chain uses TRBV10-3 with TRBJ2-2, with 7 bases lining up with TRBD1. This CDR3 contains 16 residues. The trim removed 3 bases at V and 0 bases at J, leaving 4 bases unmatched. Germline V gene sequence: CDR1 ENHRY, CDR2 SYGVKD. The CDR3 region is CAISDTGAANTGELFF. In DNA, the CDR3 is TGTGCCATCAGTGACACAGGGGCGGCGAACACCGGGGAGCTGTTTTTT.

This clonotype was seen a handful of times. The V gene is TRBV12-3 or TRBV12-4, the J gene TRBJ2-3; 7 nucleotides line up with TRBD1. J was trimmed by 4 bases and V by 1 base; bases with no gene match: 5. The CDR3 is made up of 15 amino acids. CDR3 sequence reads: CASSLDRQGADTQYF. In DNA form, the CDR3 reads TGTGCCAGCAGTTTAGATCGACAGGGAGCAGATACGCAGTATTTT.

V and J are TRBV28 and TRBJ2-7; D uncertain. Between the trimmed V and J ends, which lost 4 bases and 7 bases, there was a span of 17 bases. There are 14 residues in the CDR3. CDR1 is MDHEN, CDR2 SYDVKM, per germline. The CDR3 spells CASSSPTSKVEQYF. CDR3 DNA sequence: TGTGCCAGCAGTTCCCCGACCTCCAAGGTGGAGCAGTACTTC.

The chain has TRBV29-1 and TRBJ2-3, with 11 bases identical to TRBD2. The CDR3 is 16 amino acids. CDR1 is SQVTM, CDR2 ANQGSEA, per germline. With V trimmed by 7 bases and J by 2 bases, 11 bases remained unmatched. DNA of the CDR3: TGCAGCGCCCGCACCACTAGCGGGAGAACCACAGATACGCAGTATTTT. This encodes CSARTTSGRTTDTQYF.

This clonotype was picked up a small number of times. The CDR3 spells CAWSSGLEQFF. In nucleotides, the CDR3 is TGTGCCTGGAGCTCGGGCCTCGAGCAGTTCTTC. This rearrangement joins TRBV30 to TRBJ2-1; D call uncertain. V was trimmed by 3 bases and J by 10 bases, leaving 10 bases between them. The germline CDR1 and CDR2 sequences are GTSNPN and SVGIG (reference sequence). CDR3 size: 11 residues.

This clonotype has more than one count but fewer than ten. The chain combines TRBV5-1 with TRBJ2-7; no reliable D call. This CDR3 region has 12 residues. Trimming removed 0 bases from V and 5 bases from J, with 6 bases in between. Per germline, CDR1 SGHRS and CDR2 YFSETQ. Here the CDR3 reads CASSLGQHEQYF. The CDR3 coding sequence is TGCGCCAGCAGCTTGGGGCAACACGAGCAGTACTTC.